The 19 T cell receptor beta chains reported below all come from one sample, sequenced in a study of cytomegalovirus exposure and HLA in healthy donors. PCR employed 60 Vbeta and 13 Jbeta primers. Profiling relied on immunoSEQ multiplex PCR, and the TCRdb table lists in-frame clones only, not all of them. The sample consists of roughly 140,000 clones, roughly four fifths of them appearing once. Sequenced input: PBMCs. The receptors come from a human donor in good health.

This clone has just a few counts. The rearrangement links TRBV29-1 to TRBJ1-2; no clear D. The CDR3 loop spans 11 amino acids. In germline, CDR1 is SQVTM, CDR2 ANQGSEA. Trimming removed 6 bases from V and 4 bases from J, with 9 bases in between. CDR3 residues: CSVPTFYGYTF. CDR3 in DNA: TGCAGCGTGCCGACTTTCTATGGCTACACCTTC. Filled out from reference TRBV29-1 and TRBJ1-2, the complete variable domain reads SAVISQKPSRDICQRGTSLTIQCQVDSQVTMMFWYRQQPGQSLTLIATANQGSEATYESGFVIDKFPISRPNLTFSTLTVSNMSPEDSSIYLCSVPTFYGYTFGSGTRLTVV.

This chain joins TRBV11-3 and TRBJ2-7; 8 bases match TRBD2. In germline, CDR1 is SGHNT, CDR2 YENEEA. The CDR3 runs 15 residues. Germline trimming cut 6 bases from V and 2 bases from J; bases unmatched to any gene: 9. CDR3 bases: TGTGCCAGCAGATCAGGGGCGGGAGGAACCTACGAGCAGTACTTC. Amino acid sequence: CASRSGAGGTYEQYF.

This clone appeared a single time. The chain joins TRBV5-1 to TRBJ2-1, with TRBD1 identical over 8 bases. The V gene end was trimmed by 3 bases and the J gene end by 3 bases; junction bases not matched to a gene: 8. The CDR3 is made up of 16 amino acids. The germline gives CDR1 SGHRS, CDR2 YFSETQ. This CDR3 is CASSWLGQDFYNEQFF. In DNA, the CDR3 is TGCGCCAGCAGCTGGCTGGGACAGGATTTCTACAATGAGCAGTTCTTC.

This clone was detected only once. A junction boundary mismatches the germline segment, possibly from a read error. V gene TRBV7-9 combines with J gene TRBJ2-3; D perhaps matches TRBD1 (5 bases). CDR1 is SEHNR and CDR2 is FQNEAQ in the germline V gene (reference sequence). This CDR3 comprises 15 residues. The CDR3 here is CSSSLQAAATDTQYF. In nucleotides, the CDR3 is TGTTCCAGCAGCTTACAGGCCGCCGCCACAGATACGCAGTATTTT. The complete variable domain, with remaining parts taken from reference TRBV7-9 and TRBJ2-3, reads DTGVSQNPRHKITKRGQNVTFRCDPISEHNRLYWYRQTLGQGPEFLTYFQNEAQLEKSRLLSDRFSAERPKGSFSTLEIQRTEQGDSAMYLCSSSLQAAATDTQYFGPGTRLTVL.

The genes are TRBV6-1 and TRBJ2-5, with D uncertain. This CDR3 is 9 amino acids long. The germline V gene has CDR1 MNHNS and CDR2 SASEGT. The V end was cut by 10 bases, the J end by 3 bases, with 3 bases between. CDR3 in amino acids: CATKETQYF. The CDR3 DNA reads as TGTGCCACTAAAGAGACCCAGTACTTC.

V and J are TRBV5-1 and TRBJ2-5, with 8 positions matching TRBD1. Germline CDR1 SGHRS, CDR2 YFSETQ. The CDR3 has 14 amino acids. V trimming: 2 bases; J trimming: 5 bases; junction bases outside the gene matches: 5. Written as DNA, the CDR3 is TGCGCCAGCAGCTTCGGACAGGGTAGGGAGACCCAGTACTTC. It translates to CASSFGQGRETQYF.

The DNA for the CDR3 is TGTGCCAGCAGTGAAGAGAGGGGGCACGAGCAGTACTTC. It translates to CASSEERGHEQYF. The chain couples TRBV2 to TRBJ2-7; 7 positions agree with TRBD1. V dropped 1 base and J dropped 5; count of bases not matched to a gene: 2. Germline V gene lookup returns CDR1 SNHLY and CDR2 FYNNEI. The CDR3 has 13 residues.

The chain links TRBV28 to TRBJ2-7, with 7 bases fitting TRBD1. This CDR3 comprises 15 residues. CDR1 and CDR2 (germline): MDHEN, SYDVKM. The J segment lost 2 bases and the V segment lost 6 bases, leaving 10 bases of the junction unmatched. For the CDR3, the DNA is TGTGCCAGCAGGGCAACCGGGACAGTGCCCTACGAGCAGTACTTC. Protein sequence: CASRATGTVPYEQYF.

This clone was detected once. The rearrangement links TRBV20-1 to TRBJ1-2, with a tentative D call TRBD1 (5 bases). V was pared by 6 bases and J by 4 bases, with 9 bases between. This CDR3 is 11 amino acids long. Germline V gene data show CDR1 as DFQATT and CDR2 as SNEGSKA (reference sequence). The CDR3 here is CSARGFYGYTF. In DNA, the CDR3 is TGCAGTGCCCGGGGGTTCTATGGCTACACCTTC.

The V call is TRBV7-6, the J call TRBJ1-3; the match to TRBD1 covers 10 bases. The CDR3 contains 15 residues. Germline V lookup: CDR1 SGHVS, CDR2 FNYEAQ. Trimming cost V 5 bases and J 3 bases; bases outside gene matches: 4. CDR3 protein: CASSRQGADGNTIYF. CDR3 nucleotide sequence: TGTGCCAGCAGCCGACAGGGGGCTGATGGAAACACCATATATTTT.

This chain joins TRBV5-1 and TRBJ1-4; D might be TRBD1 (6 bases). This CDR3 contains 15 residues. Trimming cost V 3 bases and J 5 bases, with 14 bases left between them. From germline, CDR1 is SGHRS and CDR2 YFSETQ. CDR3 protein: CASSSPGQANEKLFF. The CDR3 DNA reads TGCGCCAGCAGCTCCCCGGGACAAGCAAATGAAAAACTGTTTTTT.

The rearrangement uses TRBV5-4 and TRBJ2-7; D perhaps matches TRBD1 (5 bases). CDR1 SGHNT and CDR2 YYREEE come from the germline V gene (reference sequence). CDR3 length: 15 amino acids. Trimming stripped 1 base from V and 0 bases from J, with 11 bases between. CDR3 in DNA: TGTGCCAGCAGCTTGAAGACAGCCAACTCCTACGAGCAGTACTTC. This encodes CASSLKTANSYEQYF.

The chain has TRBV5-6 and TRBJ2-7, with D unclear. The CDR3 consists of 12 residues. Germline loops: CDR1 SGHDT, CDR2 YYEEEE. Trimming cost V 1 base and J 3 bases, with 5 bases left between them. This CDR3 reads CASSLRVYEQYF. In DNA, the CDR3 is TGTGCCAGCAGCTTGCGGGTCTACGAGCAGTACTTC.

This rearrangement joins TRBV15 to TRBJ2-5, with 8 bases lining up with TRBD1. With the DNA end fitting TRBJ2-7 better, the J assignment may be wrong. Germline CDR1 LNHNV, CDR2 YYDKDF (reference sequence). This CDR3 spans 13 amino acids. CDR3 sequence: CATRDRLTYEQYF. DNA of the CDR3: TGTGCCACGAGGGACAGGCTAACCTACGAGCAGTACTTC.

CDR3 protein: CAWSGGQFNQPQHF. The CDR3, as DNA: TGTGCCTGGAGTGGGGGACAGTTCAATCAGCCCCAGCATTTT. V gene TRBV30 combines with J gene TRBJ1-5; 7 bases fit TRBD1. V was clipped by 1 base and J by 3 bases; unmatched bases: 3. The germline V gene encodes CDR1 GTSNPN and CDR2 SVGIG (reference sequence). This CDR3 contains 14 residues.

The chain recombines TRBV5-6 with TRBJ1-1; D possibly corresponds to TRBD1 (6 bases). The germline V gene has CDR1 SGHDT and CDR2 YYEEEE. The CDR3 contains 15 residues. Trimming shortened V by 4 bases and J by 5 bases, and 18 bases separated the two germline ends. This chain's CDR3 is CASSRVGGPLTEAFF. CDR3 nucleotides: TGTGCCAGCAGCCGGGTGGGGGGGCCCCTTACTGAAGCTTTCTTT.

This clone showed up just once. The genes are TRBV11-2 and TRBJ2-1, with no clear D. This CDR3 spans 15 amino acids. V lost 2 bases and J lost 8, with 16 bases in between. Per germline, CDR1 SGHAT and CDR2 FQNNGV. The CDR3 loop is CASSLTVQNIDEQFF. DNA for the CDR3: TGTGCCAGCAGCTTAACAGTACAGAATATCGATGAGCAGTTCTTC.

The chain uses TRBV5-8 and TRBJ2-5, with TRBD2 identical over 9 bases. This CDR3 is built from 15 residues. Germline V gene data show CDR1 as SGHTS and CDR2 as YDEGEE. J lost 5 bases, V lost 2 bases, and 7 bases had no gene match. CDR3 nucleotide sequence: TGTGCCAGCAGCTTCCGCGGGGGGGCCCCCGAGACCCAGTACTTC. This gives the protein CASSFRGGAPETQYF.

The V gene is TRBV19, the J gene TRBJ1-1, with a tentative D call TRBD1 (5 bases). The ends were cut back, 3 bases at V and 0 bases at J, with 8 bases in the middle. The germline CDR1 and CDR2 sequences are LNHDA and SQIVND (reference sequence). This CDR3 has 14 amino acids. For the CDR3, the DNA is TGTGCCAGTAGTATTGGGGCTATGAACACTGAAGCTTTCTTT. Its translation is CASSIGAMNTEAFF.